The source of this T cell receptor (beta chain) is a study of Ad26.COV2.S vaccination and SARS-CoV-2 variants. For the study at large: The donor belonged to the COV1001 Ad26.COV2.S trial arm.

CDR3 size: 15 residues. The V end lost 3 bases, the J end lost 4 bases, and 15 bases lay between the germline ends. The germline CDR1 and CDR2 sequences are SEHNR and FQNEAQ (reference sequence). The data were produced by immunoSEQ multiplex PCR, yet TCRdb's version contains in-frame clones alone and is incomplete. This sample has about 350,000 clones, with 70% to 90% found just once. Noted treatment: 15 to 20 received Ad26.COV2.S at low or high dose, single or two shots; 5 received placebo; per-sample allocation not given. Vaccine and placebo recipients were sampled on day 63 after the first injection. What was given as vaccine was an Ad26 vector encoding Wuhan-strain SARS-CoV-2 spike.

Sequenced material: peripheral blood, taken in a trial of Ad26.COV2.S vaccine versus placebo. This clonotype originated in a person aged 18-65 years who received the Ad26.COV2.S COVID-19 vaccine or a placebo. The J gene is TRBJ1-1, the V gene TRBV7-9; D is possibly TRBD1 (6 bases). CDR3 amino acids: CASSFIGQRGTEAFF. CDR3 nucleotides: TGTGCCAGCAGCTTTATAGGACAGCGGGGCACTGAAGCTTTCTTT.